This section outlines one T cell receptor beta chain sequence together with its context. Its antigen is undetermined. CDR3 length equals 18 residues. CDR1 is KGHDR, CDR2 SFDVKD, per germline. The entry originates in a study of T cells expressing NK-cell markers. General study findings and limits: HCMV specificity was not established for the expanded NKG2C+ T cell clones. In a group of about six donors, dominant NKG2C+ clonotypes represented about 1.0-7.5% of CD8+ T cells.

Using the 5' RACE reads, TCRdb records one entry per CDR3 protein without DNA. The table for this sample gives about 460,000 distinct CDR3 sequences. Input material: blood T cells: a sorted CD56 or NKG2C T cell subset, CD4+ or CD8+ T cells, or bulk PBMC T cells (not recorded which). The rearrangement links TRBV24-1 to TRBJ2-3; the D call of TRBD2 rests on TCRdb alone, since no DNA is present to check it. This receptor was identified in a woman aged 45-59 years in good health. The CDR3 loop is CATSATSWREGLRDTQYF.